This T cell receptor beta chain is from a study of T cell responses to AZD1222 COVID-19 vaccine. Study at large: Analyses pooled second doses at about 4 or about 12 weeks.

Comment on this clone: Its antigen is as yet unknown.

With 3 bases removed from V and 2 bases from J, the gap between germline ends came to 12 bases. The CDR3 extends over 15 amino acids. Germline V gives CDR1 SGDLS, CDR2 YYNGEE. Whole-study results and caveats: Reportedly, close to half of spike-specific TCRs are directed against unmutated variant regions. With dominance at 160-218 and 743-854, vaccine-associated CD4 TCRs spanned spike.

Only in-frame clones appear in the TCRdb table, and some are missing; sequencing was by immunoSEQ multiplex PCR. The table lists approximately 190,000 clones, just over 90% of them singletons, with roughly 0.99% in the top ten. This TCR was sampled from an adult in good health. The sequences come from peripheral blood, collected on day 0 of AZD1222 vaccination. The chain joins TRBV9 to TRBJ2-1; the D gene is possibly TRBD1 (6 bases). Here the CDR3 reads CASSDRGSPYNEQFF. The CDR3 DNA follows: TGTGCCAGCAGCGATAGGGGGTCCCCCTACAATGAGCAGTTCTTC. The full variable domain, completed using reference TRBV9 and TRBJ2-1, is DSGVTQTPKHLITATGQRVTLRCSPRSGDLSVYWYQQSLDQGLQFLIQYYNGEERAKGNILERFSAQQFPDLHSELNLSSLELGDSALYFCASSDRGSPYNEQFFGPGTRLTVL.